Included here is one TCR beta chain sequence, with context. Its cognate antigen is unknown. The method was immunoSEQ multiplex PCR; TCRdb's version includes in-frame clones alone and lacks a portion of them. The table has about 46,000 clones, more than 80% seen once. Conventional CD4+ T cells were sorted from blood as CD25-low CD127-high cells. V lost 4 bases and J lost 4; bases outside the gene matches: 10. CDR1 SGDLS and CDR2 YYNGEE come from the germline V gene. CDR3 size: 15 residues. These data are taken from a study of regulatory and conventional T cells in RAG deficiency. Findings of the study overall: Omenn CD25-high CD127-low cells may be activated cells, not true Tregs. Patient subsets had shorter CDR3s; Omenn Treg-Tconv overlap exceeded 85%. Compared with controls, unique Treg TCR beta sequences dropped around 90-fold in Omenn syndrome and CID/AS.

The data were also submitted as part of a second study, on regulatory T cells. This second report adds: The PCR used 52 TRBV and 13 TRBJ primers. Regulatory T cells showed the strongest V-J pair restriction and V/J gene skewing among patient repertoires.

The chain links TRBV9 to TRBJ2-5; 7 nucleotides match TRBD2. Sequencing was carried out using CD4+ effector T cells sorted from blood. This clonotype originated in a human donor in good health. The CDR3 protein is CASSPFRGVAETQYF. DNA of the CDR3: TGTGCCAGCAGCCCCTTCCGGGGGGTCGCAGAGACCCAGTACTTC. Full variable domain (missing parts from reference TRBV9 and TRBJ2-5): DSGVTQTPKHLITATGQRVTLRCSPRSGDLSVYWYQQSLDQGLQFLIQYYNGEERAKGNILERFSAQQFPDLHSELNLSSLELGDSALYFCASSPFRGVAETQYFGPGTRLLVL.